The 20 T cell receptor beta chains below all came from one sample that was sequenced in a study of cytomegalovirus exposure and HLA in healthy donors. TCRdb's copy holds only in-frame clones and misses some; the assay was immunoSEQ multiplex PCR. The sample contains 150,000 to 180,000 clones, more than 70% of which appear only once. The sequenced sample consisted of PBMCs. The receptors here all came from a human donor in good health.

V and J are TRBV28 and TRBJ1-2, with 7 bases matching TRBD1. J lost 2 bases, V lost 5 bases, and 8 bases had no gene match. This CDR3 is 15 amino acids long. Germline loops: CDR1 MDHEN, CDR2 SYDVKM. The CDR3: CASSPRVGQNYGYTF. For the CDR3, the DNA is TGTGCCAGCAGTCCAAGAGTGGGACAGAACTATGGCTACACCTTC.

The rearrangement uses TRBV6-5 and TRBJ1-2; D gene unclear. Trimming removed 6 bases at V and 8 bases at J, with 19 bases between. Germline V lookup: CDR1 MNHEY, CDR2 SVGAGI. CDR3 size: 14 residues. This CDR3 reads CASRPIDRRIGYTF. CDR3 sequence (DNA): TGTGCCAGCAGACCCATCGATCGGAGGATCGGCTACACCTTC.

The V call is TRBV27, the J call TRBJ2-7; 12 bases are a match to TRBD2. The V segment lost 1 base and the J segment 7 bases; nucleotides outside the gene matches: 11. Germline V lookup: CDR1 MNHEY, CDR2 SMNVEV (reference sequence). The CDR3 has 17 amino acids. The CDR3 loop is CASSLFLAGGPKSEQYF. The CDR3 coding sequence is TGTGCCAGCAGTTTATTTCTAGCGGGAGGGCCTAAAAGTGAGCAGTACTTC.

V gene TRBV7-9 combines with J gene TRBJ2-3, with 9 bases aligning to TRBD1. The CDR3 consists of 16 residues. Germline V gene lookup returns CDR1 SEHNR and CDR2 FQNEAQ (reference sequence). The junction had 6 bases not matched to a gene; V was cut back by 2 bases and J by 3 bases. DNA for the CDR3: TGTGCCAGCAGCTTACCCCGGGACAGGGATACAGATACGCAGTATTTT. Translated, it gives CASSLPRDRDTDTQYF. Complete variable domain (other parts from reference TRBV7-9 and TRBJ2-3): DTGVSQNPRHKITKRGQNVTFRCDPISEHNRLYWYRQTLGQGPEFLTYFQNEAQLEKSRLLSDRFSAERPKGSFSTLEIQRTEQGDSAMYLCASSLPRDRDTDTQYFGPGTRLTVL.

The J gene is TRBJ2-1, the V gene TRBV9, with D perhaps matching TRBD1 (5 bases). This CDR3 is 13 amino acids long. V was pared by 2 bases and J by 5 bases, with 8 bases between. Germline-derived CDR1 and CDR2 are SGDLS and YYNGEE. DNA of the CDR3: TGTGCCAGCAGCGTCCAGGGTAACAATGAGCAGTTCTTC. Translation gives CASSVQGNNEQFF.

This rearrangement joins TRBV27 to TRBJ2-2; possibly TRBD1 for D (6 bases). Germline assignment: CDR1 MNHEY and CDR2 SMNVEV (reference sequence). CDR3 size: 14 residues. V shed 5 bases and J shed 6 bases, with 13 bases lying between them. Here the CDR3 DNA reads TGTGCCAGCAGTCCCAGAAGACAGGCCGGGGAGCTGTTTTTT. Its translation is CASSPRRQAGELFF.

CDR3 bases: TGCGCCAGCAGCCAAGATACAGGGAACACTGAAGCTTTCTTT. Protein: CASSQDTGNTEAFF. The chain uses TRBV4-1 and TRBJ1-1; D is possibly TRBD1 (5 bases). Germline CDR1 is MGHRA and CDR2 is YSYEKL. This CDR3 is built from 14 residues. The ends were cut back, 0 bases at V and 1 base at J, with 6 bases in the middle.

CDR3: CSGLAGGTAYNEQFF. CDR3 nucleotides: TGCAGTGGACTAGCGGGAGGAACTGCCTACAATGAGCAGTTCTTC. The chain couples TRBV29-1 to TRBJ2-1; TRBD2 matches 14 bases. This CDR3 spans 15 amino acids. In germline, CDR1 is SQVTM, CDR2 ANQGSEA.

The V call is TRBV7-9, the J call TRBJ2-1; TRBD2 aligns across 8 bases. CDR1 SEHNR and CDR2 FQNEAQ come from the germline V gene (reference sequence). The V segment lost 5 bases and the J segment 8 bases; nucleotides outside the gene matches: 8. This CDR3 has 14 amino acids. As DNA, the CDR3 is TGTGCCAGCAGCCCGCCGGGACTAGGAGATGAGCAGTTCTTC. Its translation: CASSPPGLGDEQFF.

The V and J genes are TRBV6-1 and TRBJ1-1; possibly TRBD1 for D (5 bases). CDR1 and CDR2 (germline): MNHNS, SASEGT. The CDR3 extends over 13 amino acids. V shed 2 bases and J shed 1 base, with 5 bases lying between them. CDR3 amino acids: CASSERGNTEAFF. The CDR3 DNA follows: TGTGCCAGCAGTGAAAGGGGGAACACTGAAGCTTTCTTT.

The chain recombines TRBV18 with TRBJ1-3, with TRBD1 identical over 7 bases. This CDR3 is 14 amino acids long. Trimming at V came to 4 bases and at J to 6 bases, leaving 6 bases not matched to a gene. Germline CDR1 KGHSH, CDR2 LQKENI. This chain's CDR3 is CASSRGTDINTIYF. DNA of the CDR3: TGTGCCAGCTCACGAGGGACAGATATAAACACCATATATTTT. Variable domain in full (rest from reference TRBV18 and TRBJ1-3): NAGVMQNPRHLVRRRGQEARLRCSPMKGHSHVYWYRQLPEEGLKFMVYLQKENIIDESGMPKERFSAEFPKEGPSILRIQQVVRGDSAAYFCASSRGTDINTIYFGEGSWLTVV.

The sample holds one count of this clone. V and J are TRBV28 and TRBJ1-5; a weak D match, TRBD1 (5 bases). Germline CDR1 is MDHEN and CDR2 is SYDVKM. Trimming took off 3 bases at V and 0 bases at J, with 12 bases between the two ends. CDR3 size: 16 residues. CDR3 amino acids: CASSFPGNNSNQPQHF. The DNA of the CDR3 is TGTGCCAGCAGTTTCCCAGGGAATAATAGCAATCAGCCCCAGCATTTT.

The CDR3 protein is CAWGLPGSNTEAFF. CDR3 in DNA: TGTGCCTGGGGTCTCCCGGGGTCGAACACTGAAGCTTTCTTT. V is TRBV30 and J is TRBJ1-1; D is ambiguous. The V end lost 5 bases, the J end lost 1 base, and 14 bases lay between the germline ends. The CDR3 totals 14 residues. The germline gives CDR1 GTSNPN, CDR2 SVGIG (reference sequence).

The chain employs TRBV6-1 and TRBJ1-2; D unresolved. The V gene lost 2 bases and the J gene lost 8 bases, with 15 bases spanning the gap. Germline CDR1 MNHNS, CDR2 SASEGT. This CDR3 comprises 14 residues. CDR3 bases: TGTGCCAGCAGTGAAACGGCGGATCTAGCCGGCTACACCTTC. The encoded protein is CASSETADLAGYTF.

V usage is TRBV13 and J usage is TRBJ1-2; the D gene is possibly TRBD1 (6 bases). Germline lookup yields CDR1 PRHDT and CDR2 FYEKMQ (reference sequence). The CDR3 runs to 15 residues. Trimming removed 5 bases from V and 0 bases from J, with 13 bases in between. The CDR3 nucleotides read TGTGCCAGCAGCACCCCGAGGACAGCTAACTATGGCTACACCTTC. Translated, it gives CASSTPRTANYGYTF.

The chain carries TRBV27 and TRBJ1-5; 8 bases match TRBD1. CDR1 MNHEY and CDR2 SMNVEV come from the germline V gene (reference sequence). V lost 6 bases to trimming and J lost 0 bases; unmatched junction nucleotides: 4. The CDR3 sequence is 15 residues long. The CDR3 DNA reads as TGTGCCAGCAGACAGGGACAGGATAGCAATCAGCCCCAGCATTTT. It codes for CASRQGQDSNQPQHF.

The rearrangement links TRBV9 to TRBJ2-7; weak D call: TRBD2 (5 bases). The length of the CDR3 is 15 residues. Germline V gene data show CDR1 as SGDLS and CDR2 as YYNGEE. V was pared by 4 bases and J by 4 bases, with 18 bases between. Written as DNA, the CDR3 is TGTGCCAGCAGCCCTTACGGTCGAGAGGGATACGAGCAGTACTTC. It yields the protein CASSPYGREGYEQYF.

The gene calls are TRBV13 and TRBJ1-1; weak D call: TRBD1 (5 bases). The germline V gene encodes CDR1 PRHDT and CDR2 FYEKMQ (reference sequence). This CDR3 is built from 15 residues. V lost 0 bases, J lost 0 bases, and 8 bases lay in between. The CDR3 loop reads CASSLGAGVNTEAFF. The CDR3 DNA reads as TGTGCCAGCAGCTTAGGGGCGGGGGTGAACACTGAAGCTTTCTTT.

This clone was recorded a few times. V is TRBV28 and J is TRBJ2-7; D is ambiguous. The germline V and J ends were trimmed by 8 bases and 6 bases, with 14 bases remaining between them. Germline V gene lookup returns CDR1 MDHEN and CDR2 SYDVKM. CDR3 size: 12 residues. CDR3 loop: CASQLLSSEQYF. The DNA of the CDR3 is TGTGCCAGCCAACTTTTGAGCTCCGAGCAGTACTTC.

J is TRBJ1-2 and V is TRBV4-1; D is unclear. The V and J ends lost 3 bases and 1 base respectively, with 3 bases between them. The CDR3 has 12 residues. Germline loops: CDR1 MGHRA, CDR2 YSYEKL. The DNA of the CDR3 is TGCGCCAGCAGCCACCTTAACTATGGCTACACCTTC. This sequence encodes CASSHLNYGYTF.